These 25 T cell receptor beta chains came from one sample sequenced in a study of blood T cell repertoires in COVID-19. Sequencing was performed with immunoSEQ multiplex PCR; in TCRdb, only in-frame clones are kept and a portion is missing. The top ten clones hold around 2% of a sample with hundreds of thousands of clones, about 88% of them seen once. Material for sequencing was PBMCs or T cells enriched from blood (not recorded which). The receptors were sampled from a woman between 55 and 75 years old in a cohort exposed to, infected with or recovered from COVID-19 (not recorded which).

This sequence joins TRBV9 and TRBJ2-7; D is possibly TRBD2 (5 bases). The CDR3 is 14 amino acids. Trimming removed 0 bases at V and 6 bases at J, with 13 bases between. Germline V gene sequence: CDR1 SGDLS, CDR2 YYNGEE. CDR3 sequence (DNA): TGTGCCAGCAGCGTAGACCCCACGGGAAGCGAGCAGTACTTC. Translating gives CASSVDPTGSEQYF.

The rearrangement uses TRBV2 and TRBJ2-7; 12 nucleotides agree with TRBD2. CDR3 length: 14 residues. V trimming: 5 bases; J trimming: 3 bases; junction bases outside the gene matches: 2. Per germline, CDR1 SNHLY and CDR2 FYNNEI. The CDR3 DNA reads as TGTGCCAGCAGTCGGACTAGCGGGAACTACGAGCAGTACTTC. Encoded protein: CASSRTSGNYEQYF.

V gene TRBV3-1 (or the pseudogene TRBV3-2) combines with J gene TRBJ1-3; 10 bases match TRBD1. The V gene end was trimmed by 8 bases and the J gene end by 2 bases; junction bases not matched to a gene: 3. The CDR3 length is 14 residues. Germline V gene lookup returns CDR1 LGHDT and CDR2 YNNKEL (reference sequence). The CDR3 protein is CASSDRGAGNTIYF. The CDR3 nucleotides are TGTGCCAGCTCGGACAGGGGGGCTGGAAACACCATATATTTT.

The rearrangement joins TRBV7-3 to TRBJ1-4; weak D call: TRBD1 (6 bases). The CDR3 totals 13 residues. Per the germline V gene, CDR1 is SGHTA and CDR2 is FQGTGA. With 4 bases removed from V and 12 bases from J, the gap between germline ends came to 15 bases. The CDR3 region is CASSSSDRGELFF. CDR3 DNA sequence: TGTGCCAGCAGCTCCTCGGACAGAGGAGAACTGTTTTTT.

The rearrangement uses TRBV6-5 and TRBJ1-5; TRBD1 matches 9 bases. The CDR3 runs 15 residues. In germline, CDR1 is MNHEY, CDR2 SVGAGI. Germline trimming cut 6 bases from V and 4 bases from J; bases unmatched to any gene: 7. CDR3 coding DNA: TGTGCCAGCAGCCTCAGTGGGACAGGGAATCAGCCCCAGCATTTT. This sequence encodes CASSLSGTGNQPQHF.

This chain uses TRBV3-1 (or the pseudogene TRBV3-2) with TRBJ1-1, with D hard to call. Germline loops: CDR1 LGHDT, CDR2 YNNKEL (reference sequence). CDR3 length equals 13 residues. V shed 3 bases and J shed 5 bases, with 10 bases lying between them. The DNA of the CDR3 is TGTGCCAGCAGCCAGTTGAGGGAGACTGAAGCTTTCTTT. The encoded protein is CASSQLRETEAFF.

J is TRBJ2-7 and V is TRBV6-5; 8 nucleotides line up with TRBD1. The ends lost 6 bases at V and 5 bases at J; junction bases unmatched: 6. The germline gives CDR1 MNHEY, CDR2 SVGAGI. CDR3 length equals 13 residues. Here the CDR3 reads CASRAQGVNEQYF. CDR3 nucleotides: TGTGCCAGCAGAGCACAGGGGGTAAACGAGCAGTACTTC.

V gene TRBV15 combines with J gene TRBJ1-1; 11 nucleotides align to TRBD1. The CDR3 spans 14 residues. Germline CDR1 LNHNV, CDR2 YYDKDF (reference sequence). Trimming at V came to 3 bases and at J to 5 bases, leaving 2 bases not matched to a gene. The CDR3 region is CATSRGQGVTEAFF. In DNA form, the CDR3 reads TGTGCCACCAGCAGGGGACAGGGGGTAACTGAAGCTTTCTTT. The full variable domain, completed using reference TRBV15 and TRBJ1-1, is DAMVIQNPRYQVTQFGKPVTLSCSQTLNHNVMYWYQQKSSQAPKLLFHYYDKDFNNEADTPDNFQSRRPNTSFCFLDIRSPGLGDTAMYLCATSRGQGVTEAFFGQGTRLTVV.

The chain employs TRBV7-2 and TRBJ2-7; TRBD2 is a possible D gene (6 bases). This CDR3 comprises 15 residues. In germline, CDR1 is SGHTA, CDR2 FQGNSA. The V end was cut by 2 bases, the J end by 3 bases, with 14 bases between. In DNA form, the CDR3 reads TGTGCCAGCAGCTTAAGGGTTGGAGGGATCTACGAGCAGTACTTC. Amino acid sequence: CASSLRVGGIYEQYF. Based on the CDR3 plus reference TRBV7-2 and TRBJ2-7, the full variable domain is GAGVSQSPSNKVTEKGKDVELRCDPISGHTALYWYRQSLGQGLEFLIYFQGNSAPDKSGLPSDRFSAERTGGSVSTLTIQRTQQEDSAVYLCASSLRVGGIYEQYFGPGTRLTVT.

The chain couples TRBV27 to TRBJ1-5; tentatively, D is TRBD1 (5 bases). Germline-derived CDR1 and CDR2 are MNHEY and SMNVEV (reference sequence). V was cut by 6 bases and J by 5 bases, with 14 bases left in between. The CDR3 covers 14 residues. CDR3 nucleotide sequence: TGTGCCAGCAGCTTAGACAGTTTTTATCAGCCCCAGCATTTT. Translation gives CASSLDSFYQPQHF.

The chain links TRBV7-2 to TRBJ2-7; D remains unclear. Germline loops: CDR1 SGHTA, CDR2 FQGNSA. This CDR3 has 15 residues. V shed 5 bases and J shed 2 bases, with 16 bases lying between them. The CDR3 protein is CASSKSTVLTYEQYF. DNA of the CDR3: TGTGCCAGCAGCAAGAGTACAGTCCTTACCTACGAGCAGTACTTC.

Notes on this clone: Other nucleotide sequences from this sample produce the same CDR3. V gene TRBV14 combines with J gene TRBJ1-2, with unresolved D. The CDR3 length is 12 residues. CDR1 and CDR2 from the germline V gene are SGHDN and FVKESK. Trimming took 4 bases from V and 5 from J, leaving 8 bases between them. CDR3: CASSPSSYGYTF. In nucleotides, the CDR3 is TGTGCCAGCAGCCCGTCTAGTTATGGCTACACCTTC. Full variable domain (outside the CDR3, taken from reference TRBV14 and TRBJ1-2): EAGVTQFPSHSVIEKGQTVTLRCDPISGHDNLYWYRRVMGKEIKFLLHFVKESKQDESGMPNNRFLAERTGGTYSTLKVQPAELEDSGVYFCASSPSSYGYTFGSGTRLTVV.

This chain connects TRBV7-9 to TRBJ2-7; 10 nucleotides align to TRBD1. J lost 2 bases, V lost 5 bases, and 6 bases had no gene match. In germline, CDR1 is SEHNR, CDR2 FQNEAQ (reference sequence). There are 15 residues in the CDR3. CDR3 nucleotides: TGTGCCAGCAGCCCTCAGGGACAGGGGACCTACGAGCAGTACTTC. Its translation is CASSPQGQGTYEQYF. The whole variable domain, remainder taken from reference TRBV7-9 and TRBJ2-7, is DTGVSQNPRHKITKRGQNVTFRCDPISEHNRLYWYRQTLGQGPEFLTYFQNEAQLEKSRLLSDRFSAERPKGSFSTLEIQRTEQGDSAMYLCASSPQGQGTYEQYFGPGTRLTVT.

This chain links TRBV2 with TRBJ1-2; D not certain. CDR1 and CDR2 (germline): SNHLY, FYNNEI. This CDR3 is 14 amino acids long. V was shortened by 4 bases and J by 8 bases, with 17 bases between the two germline ends. The CDR3, as DNA: TGTGCCAGCAGTGTGACCGGGAACCTCCAGGGCTACACCTTC. The encoded protein is CASSVTGNLQGYTF.

This clone appeared once. J is TRBJ2-1 and V is TRBV18, with D perhaps matching TRBD2 (5 bases). Germline CDR1 is KGHSH and CDR2 is LQKENI. V was pared by 2 bases and J by 9 bases, with 17 bases between. The CDR3 consists of 15 residues. CDR3 in amino acids: CASSPLMPGYGEQFF. CDR3 nucleotide sequence: TGTGCCAGCTCACCATTGATGCCGGGGTATGGTGAGCAGTTCTTC.

This rearrangement joins TRBV2 to TRBJ2-2; 9 nucleotides match TRBD1. Trimming removed 1 base from V and 8 bases from J; junction bases left unmatched: 5. The CDR3 sequence is 15 residues long. The germline gives CDR1 SNHLY, CDR2 FYNNEI. Here the CDR3 reads CASSEVGQGTGELFF. CDR3 DNA sequence: TGTGCCAGCAGTGAAGTGGGACAGGGAACGGGGGAGCTGTTTTTT.

The chain carries TRBV5-1 and TRBJ1-2; 9 positions match TRBD1. Germline lookup yields CDR1 SGHRS and CDR2 YFSETQ. The CDR3 sequence is 17 residues long. The trim removed 0 bases at V and 5 bases at J, leaving 11 bases unmatched. The CDR3 region has the DNA TGCGCCAGCAGCTTGGGCCCTGGACAGGGGAAGGTGTATGGCTACACCTTC. Its protein product is CASSLGPGQGKVYGYTF.

This chain connects TRBV11-3 to TRBJ2-1; 12 nucleotides align to TRBD2. Germline lookup yields CDR1 SGHNT and CDR2 YENEEA. Trimming took 6 bases from V and 4 from J; bases not matched to a gene: 4. CDR3 length: 15 residues. The CDR3 here is CASSWTSGNYNEQFF. CDR3 coding DNA: TGTGCCAGCAGTTGGACTAGCGGGAATTACAATGAGCAGTTCTTC.

This chain links TRBV29-1 with TRBJ2-1, with 8 positions matching TRBD2. Germline V gives CDR1 SQVTM, CDR2 ANQGSEA. The CDR3 is 15 residues long. After removal of 6 bases from V and 1 base from J, the junction contained 8 bases not matched to a gene. The CDR3 sequence: CSVTLAGRSYNEQFF. Here the CDR3 DNA reads TGCAGCGTGACCTTAGCGGGACGATCCTACAATGAGCAGTTCTTC.

V usage is TRBV7-9 and J usage is TRBJ2-2; 9 nucleotides agree with TRBD1. CDR1 is SEHNR and CDR2 is FQNEAQ in the germline V gene (reference sequence). This CDR3 comprises 18 residues. V lost 3 bases and J lost 0; bases outside the gene matches: 8. In DNA, the CDR3 is TGTGCCAGCAGCTTCCAGACAGGGGGGGTTACGAACACCGGGGAGCTGTTTTTT. Amino acid sequence: CASSFQTGGVTNTGELFF. The entire variable domain, with the rest obtained from reference TRBV7-9 and TRBJ2-2, is as follows: DTGVSQNPRHKITKRGQNVTFRCDPISEHNRLYWYRQTLGQGPEFLTYFQNEAQLEKSRLLSDRFSAERPKGSFSTLEIQRTEQGDSAMYLCASSFQTGGVTNTGELFFGEGSRLTVL.

The V gene is TRBV7-6, the J gene TRBJ1-1; 10 positions match TRBD1. J lost 7 bases, V lost 1 base, and 6 bases had no gene match. The CDR3 spans 15 residues. The germline gives CDR1 SGHVS, CDR2 FNYEAQ. CDR3 region: CASSLDDRGPDEAFF. The CDR3 nucleotides read TGTGCCAGCAGCTTAGACGACAGGGGGCCTGATGAAGCTTTCTTT.

The V call is TRBV11-2, the J call TRBJ1-6; 8 positions match TRBD1. CDR3 length: 16 residues. Germline values: CDR1 SGHAT, CDR2 FQNNGV. Trimming took 6 bases from V and 5 from J; bases not matched to a gene: 9. The CDR3 protein is CASRHTGGENNSPLHF. Written as DNA, the CDR3 is TGTGCCAGCAGGCATACAGGGGGGGAAAATAATTCACCCCTCCACTTT.

The rearrangement uses TRBV2 and TRBJ2-3; 13 bases agree with TRBD2. The CDR3 totals 13 residues. Germline-derived CDR1 and CDR2 are SNHLY and FYNNEI. The J segment lost 11 bases and the V segment lost 6 bases, leaving 5 bases of the junction unmatched. CDR3 amino acids: CASRLAGGPQQYF. In DNA, the CDR3 is TGTGCCAGCAGACTAGCGGGAGGGCCTCAGCAGTATTTT.

The genes are TRBV6-5 and TRBJ2-1; perhaps TRBD2 as D (6 bases). V lost 5 bases, J lost 6 bases, and 11 bases lay in between. The CDR3 consists of 13 residues. Germline CDR1 reads MNHEY; CDR2 reads SVGAGI. CDR3 loop: CASSPRDSNEQFF. The CDR3 region has the DNA TGTGCCAGCAGTCCCCGGGACTCCAATGAGCAGTTCTTC.

The chain is built from TRBV5-1 and TRBJ1-1, with unresolved D. Trimming removed 4 bases from V and 2 bases from J, with 9 bases in between. Germline CDR1 SGHRS, CDR2 YFSETQ. This CDR3 spans 13 amino acids. CDR3 protein: CASSHGGNTEAFF. The CDR3 DNA follows: TGCGCCAGCAGCCATGGCGGAAACACTGAAGCTTTCTTT.